This T cell receptor beta chain was profiled in a study of identifying expanded T cells in peripheral blood. The V gene's germline CDR1 is SGHRS and CDR2 YFSETQ. The CDR3 sequence is 13 residues long. V was cut by 5 bases and J by 1 base, with 8 bases left in between. Sequencing was performed with immunoSEQ multiplex PCR; in TCRdb, only in-frame clones are kept and a portion is missing. The sample contains about 86,000 clones, roughly 90% of which appear only once. The TCR was taken from a person aged 18-70 years in good health. The source material was blood. The chain joins TRBV5-1 to TRBJ2-3; D gene uncertain. The chain's CDR3 is CASRLSGTDTQYF. CDR3 DNA sequence: TGCGCCAGCAGGCTTTCGGGCACAGATACGCAGTATTTT.